This TCR beta chain was identified during a study of monozygotic twins with inflammatory bowel disease. Study-wide results and caveats: Differences in immunosuppressive treatment may have been a source of added variability in patient repertoires.

CDR1 and CDR2 (germline): MNHEY, SVGAGI. There are 14 residues in the CDR3. The draw for each donor consisted of a single 2.5 ml blood sample. Skipping T cell sorting, the study isolated total RNA directly from whole blood. The template switching step added UMIs that contained a 6-nucleotide sample barcode. From its re-call of the 5' RACE reads, TCRdb lists each CDR3 protein once, without DNA. This sample's table reports around 450,000 distinct CDR3 sequences. To note about this clonotype: Antigen: not known.

The source is a human donor with ulcerative colitis or Crohn's disease, or a healthy co-twin of an affected twin (not recorded which). Input material: blood. The genes are TRBV6-5 and TRBJ1-2; TCRdb indicates TRBD1, and absent DNA this call remains unverified. The CDR3 is CASSYSLGRRGYTF.